Presented here are 10 T cell receptor beta chains from one specimen sequenced in a study of regulatory T cells in long-lasting Graves disease. CDR3-region Arm-PCR and iRepertoire HTBI primers produced the TCR beta libraries. TCRdb re-called the multiplex PCR reads through MiXCR, storing one row per CDR3 protein. The sample holds 350,000 to 500,000 distinct CDR3 sequences, about a sixth seen once. Time point denoted: newly diagnosed GD, antithyroid drugs for less than 3 months. PBMC-extracted RNA yielded the TCR library. These sequences were also reported in another study, on T cells in Graves' hyperthyroidism and ophthalmopathy.

This specimen was peripheral blood mononuclear cells (PBMCs), taken at new diagnosis, from a patient treated with antithyroid drugs. The receptors were gathered from a woman younger than 35 with Graves disease.

This clonotype was detected many times. The chain joins TRBV28 to TRBJ2-3; possibly TRBD2 for D (5 bases). Trimming left V 4 bases short and J 4 bases short, with 27 bases between. The CDR3 sequence is 19 residues long. Germline-derived CDR1 and CDR2 are MDHEN and SYDVKM. The CDR3 nucleotides read TGTGCCAGCAGTTCGCTATCATGGGCTAGCTTTCCCGGCCCAGATACGCAGTATTTT. This encodes CASSSLSWASFPGPDTQYF.

This clonotype was recorded many times. V usage is TRBV28 and J usage is TRBJ1-1; D might be TRBD1 (6 bases). The CDR3 covers 14 residues. Germline CDR1 is MDHEN and CDR2 is SYDVKM. V shed 8 bases and J shed 5 bases, with 18 bases lying between them. The CDR3 protein is CASLRGGFNTEAFF. CDR3 in DNA: TGTGCCAGCCTCAGGGGAGGTTTTAATACTGAAGCTTTCTTT.

This clonotype was observed a few times. The rearrangement joins TRBV15 to TRBJ1-5; 8 nucleotides agree with TRBD1. CDR3 size: 15 residues. Germline CDR1 reads LNHNV; CDR2 reads YYDKDF (reference sequence). With V trimmed by 4 bases and J by 1 base, 3 bases remained unmatched. The CDR3 is CATSTQGASNQPQHF. CDR3 bases: TGTGCCACCAGCACCCAGGGGGCGAGCAATCAGCCCCAGCATTTT.

This clonotype has at least ten counts. V and J are TRBV30 and TRBJ2-7; TRBD2 matches at 10 bases. V was pared by 1 base and J by 3 bases, with 12 bases of the junction left unmatched. Germline V gene lookup returns CDR1 GTSNPN and CDR2 SVGIG (reference sequence). The CDR3 runs to 17 residues. In DNA, the CDR3 is TGTGCCTGGAGTGGCAAAAAGGGACTAGCGTCCAACTACGAGCAGTACTTC. As protein: CAWSGKKGLASNYEQYF.

This clonotype was counted a few times. The chain links TRBV11-2 to TRBJ1-3; TRBD1 is a possible D gene (6 bases). Germline values: CDR1 SGHAT, CDR2 FQNNGV. V shed 5 bases and J shed 0 bases, with 17 bases lying between them. This CDR3 is 17 amino acids long. The CDR3 loop is CASSTLRTVSSGNTIYF. DNA for the CDR3: TGTGCCAGCAGCACCTTAAGGACAGTTTCCTCTGGAAACACCATATATTTT.

V and J are TRBV10-2 and TRBJ2-1; D ambiguous. The length of the CDR3 is 11 residues. From germline, CDR1 is WSHSY and CDR2 SAAADI. The germline V and J ends were trimmed by 3 bases and 9 bases, with 6 bases remaining between them. CDR3 amino acids: CASSDEAEQFF. In nucleotides, the CDR3 is TGCGCCAGCAGTGATGAGGCTGAGCAGTTCTTC.

This clonotype occurred many times. The CDR3 bases are TGTGCCACCAGCAGAGACATGAACACCGGGGAGCTGTTTTTT. This gives the protein CATSRDMNTGELFF. This chain connects TRBV15 to TRBJ2-2; no firm D call. Germline assignment: CDR1 LNHNV and CDR2 YYDKDF (reference sequence). With 0 bases removed from V and 1 base from J, the gap between germline ends came to 3 bases. This CDR3 has 14 residues.

The rearrangement links TRBV9 to TRBJ2-1; D is ambiguous. The CDR3 totals 14 residues. Trimming removed 0 bases from V and 4 bases from J, with 8 bases in between. In germline, CDR1 is SGDLS, CDR2 YYNGEE. The CDR3 DNA reads TGTGCCAGCAGCGTAGGGAACAATTACAATGAGCAGTTCTTC. It yields the protein CASSVGNNYNEQFF.

There are many counts of this clonotype. The chain couples TRBV27 to TRBJ2-1; 9 nucleotides align to TRBD2. The V gene's germline CDR1 is MNHEY and CDR2 SMNVEV (reference sequence). CDR3 length: 15 residues. J was trimmed by 7 bases and V by 6 bases; bases with no gene match: 10. CDR3 coding DNA: TGTGCCAGCAGGACATTAGCGGGAGTCTATAATGAGCAGTTCTTC. This gives the protein CASRTLAGVYNEQFF.

For this clonotype: Given a much more abundant clone one base away, this may be a read error. The J gene is TRBJ1-1, the V gene TRBV5-6; weak D call: TRBD1 (6 bases). The V gene's germline CDR1 is SGHDT and CDR2 YYEEEE. The V and J ends lost 4 bases and 3 bases respectively, with 13 bases between them. This CDR3 is 14 amino acids long. CDR3 nucleotides: TGTGCCAGCAGCCACTGGGACATATACACTGAAGCTTTCTTT. Amino acids: CASSHWDIYTEAFF. Filled out from reference TRBV5-6 and TRBJ1-1, the complete variable domain reads DAGVTQSPTHLIKTRGQQVTLRCSPKSGHDTVSWYQQALGQGPQFIFQYYEEEERQRGNFPDRFSGHQFPNYSSELNVNALLLGDSALYLCASSHWDIYTEAFFGQGTRLTVV.